One and the same sample provided the 5 T cell receptor beta chains below, sequenced in a study of T cells in women clearing cervical HPV infection. Sequencing was performed with immunoSEQ multiplex PCR; in TCRdb, only in-frame clones are kept and a portion is missing. The table lists about 20,000 clones. Sequencing was performed on blood buffy coat. The receptors derive from a woman between 18 and 70 years old with a cervical HPV16 infection that either progressed to CIN3+ or cleared (not recorded which).

Comments on this clone: The sequenced fragment ends 3 residues before the CDR3 boundary, so the rest is inferred from the germline J gene. This chain links TRBV7-2 with TRBJ1-2; possible D gene TRBD1, 5 bases. Trimming cost V 5 bases and J 4 bases, with 17 bases left between them. The germline CDR1 and CDR2 sequences are SGHTA and FQGNSA. The CDR3 covers 15 residues. This CDR3 reads CASSPQEQVPYGYTF. The covered CDR3 bases are TGTGCCAGCAGCCCCCAAGAACAGGTTCCCTATGGC.

Remarks on this clone: The CDR3 is cut off 3 residues early in the read; its end comes from the germline J gene. The chain combines TRBV7-9 with TRBJ2-4; TRBD2 is a possible D gene (6 bases). The germline gives CDR1 SEHNR, CDR2 FQNEAQ (reference sequence). The CDR3 loop spans 13 amino acids. CDR3 DNA (partial): TGTGCCAGCAGCTTAGGCGGGATTGTAAGT. Residues: CASSLGGIVS. The CDR3 as a whole reads CASSLGGIVSQYF.

This CDR3 is CSAMTGGDYGYTF. The CDR3 bases that were read are TGCAGTGCTATGACAGGGGGGGACTATGGC. The chain has TRBV20-1 and TRBJ1-2, with TRBD1 matching over 9 bases. The DNA ends 3 residues before the CDR3 does, and the rest of the CDR3 is filled in from the germline J gene. The CDR3 consists of 13 residues. Germline V gene sequence: CDR1 DFQATT, CDR2 SNEGSKA (reference sequence). The V and J ends lost 4 bases and 3 bases, in that order; junction bases with no gene match: 3.

With regard to this clone: The read comes to an end 3 residues before the CDR3 does, leaving the germline J gene to fill in the end. V gene TRBV7-9 combines with J gene TRBJ2-1; TRBD1 matches at 12 bases. Trimming cost V 5 bases and J 8 bases; bases outside gene matches: 7. The germline V gene encodes CDR1 SEHNR and CDR2 FQNEAQ (reference sequence). The CDR3 runs to 15 residues. CDR3 region: CASSPRDRGHHEQFF. Partial CDR3 DNA: TGTGCCAGCAGCCCCCGGGACAGGGGGCATCATGAG.

In the case of this clone: With the read ending 3 residues before the CDR3 end, the germline J gene is used to fill in that end. The V and J genes are TRBV2 and TRBJ2-3; TRBD1 aligns across 9 bases. The CDR3 length is 14 residues. Trimming cost V 4 bases and J 5 bases; bases outside gene matches: 4. Germline V gene lookup returns CDR1 SNHLY and CDR2 FYNNEI. CDR3 bases read: TGTGCCAGCAGTGTACAGGGGGCGGGAGATACG. As protein: CASSVQGAGDT. The CDR3 reads in full as CASSVQGAGDTQYF.